The rows below give T cell receptor beta chains drawn from one sample of a study of blood T cells in healthy people across ages. TCRdb processed the 5' RACE reads anew with MiXCR; each CDR3 protein has one entry. The table lists hundreds of thousands of distinct CDR3 sequences, about a quarter of them singletons. These data also featured in a second study, about T cells of mothers and their children.

The sample was blood. All receptors come from a boy aged 5-17 years in good health. Each CDR3 is given without its conserved first and last residue. Fields, in order: V gene, clone size, J gene, CDR3 protein. Not every row has a clone size; where given, it reads once, few, many or a size class.

TRBV6-5,-,TRBJ2-1,ASSYRDRAYNEQF
TRBV29-1,-,TRBJ2-4,SARDRLNIQY
TRBV5-1,few,TRBJ2-3,ASSLESARYTQY
TRBV27,-,TRBJ1-4,ASSSTGGRNEKLF
TRBV3-1,-,TRBJ2-7,ASSHYWTSGPYEQY
TRBV13,-,TRBJ1-6,ASSLQQGASNSPLH
TRBV10-3,-,TRBJ2-1,AISESGGQGGSYNEQF
TRBV19,-,TRBJ2-1,ASSKGANEQF
TRBV12-3/TRBV12-4,-,TRBJ1-4,ASSPPLAARNEKVF
TRBV2,few,TRBJ1-3,ASLRSPSGNTIY
TRBV12-5,few,TRBJ1-6,ASSRYNSPLH
TRBV7-2,-,TRBJ2-5,ASTGTIQETQY
TRBV15,-,TRBJ2-3,ATSRDRTGWVTQY
TRBV4-1,few,TRBJ2-2,ASSWTGSNTGELF
TRBV28,few,TRBJ2-7,ASSPPLYEQY
TRBV7-9,-,TRBJ1-5,ASSSHLPNQPQH
TRBV5-6,-,TRBJ2-7,ASSFGLPSRLVEQY
TRBV28,-,TRBJ2-3,ASSFRQATDTQY
TRBV29-1,-,-,SVWNNEQF
TRBV12-3/TRBV12-4,-,TRBJ2-7,ASSFLPSEQY
TRBV6-2/TRBV6-3,-,TRBJ2-1,ASSPLGSGGHNEQF
TRBV10-3,-,-,AISERVDIDEQF
TRBV20-1,few,TRBJ1-1,SAYRGGTEAF
TRBV12-3/TRBV12-4,few,TRBJ2-3,ASTSGASTDTQY
TRBV20-1,few,-,SARQGSGEQF
TRBV4-1,few,TRBJ2-5,ASSQTIGETQY
TRBV5-5,-,TRBJ2-1,ASPEGSGGSNEQF
TRBV18,-,TRBJ1-2,AGSPLHWANYGYT
TRBV27,-,TRBJ2-1,ASSLRQGFYNEQF
TRBV9,many,TRBJ2-7,ASSGGEGTESYEQY
TRBV11-2,few,TRBJ2-5,ASSPRVAGVQETQY
TRBV12-3/TRBV12-4,once,TRBJ1-2,TSQPRDSSNYGYT
TRBV9,-,TRBJ1-4,ASSVEDGTNEKLF
TRBV10-3,-,TRBJ1-3,AVSGQARNTIY
TRBV10-3,-,TRBJ2-6,AISESQGARANVLT
TRBV6-1,-,TRBJ1-1,ASTPGGTNTEAF
TRBV4-1,-,TRBJ1-4,ASSRPGDSVNEKLF
TRBV20-1,few,TRBJ2-1,SARTGTSGKNEQF
TRBV13,-,TRBJ1-2,ASSYPWTENYDYT
TRBV24-1,-,TRBJ1-1,ATSGAGDPEAF
TRBV5-1,once,TRBJ2-3,ASGRADTQY